This TCR beta chain was sequenced for a study of cytomegalovirus exposure and HLA in healthy donors. Study results and caveats: Many donors shared some public TCRs, even though most TCR sequences were rare. In a later analysis, first-cohort TCR clusters were found to tend to co-occur in the 120 or so validation repertoires. According to the study, roughly 160 TCR beta chains were cytomegalovirus-associated. A classifier reportedly called cytomegalovirus status with high sensitivity and specificity.

Sequenced by immunoSEQ multiplex PCR; TCRdb stores in-frame clones only, minus some. In the table there are 65,000 or so clones, around 92% of which are singletons. This CDR3 is built from 15 residues. CDR1 SGDLS and CDR2 YYNGEE come from the germline V gene. The V segment lost 4 bases and the J segment 5 bases; nucleotides outside the gene matches: 10. Note on this clone: The antigen is undetermined.

The sequence was obtained from a woman aged 18-35 years in good health and CMV-seronegative. V is TRBV9 and J is TRBJ2-7; 9 positions agree with TRBD1. The sample was PBMCs. The CDR3 DNA follows: TGTGCCAGCAGCCCACCGGGACAGGGTTTAAACGAGCAGTACTTC. This codes for CASSPPGQGLNEQYF.